This T cell receptor beta chain stems from a study of T cells in Graves' hyperthyroidism and ophthalmopathy. The overall study: Once the initial diagnosis was made, peripheral blood was obtained before any treatment.

There are 13 residues in the CDR3. The germline gives CDR1 SGHTA, CDR2 FQGTGA. Study outcomes and limitations: In simple terms, a model built on 13 V-J features told ophthalmopathy apart from stable hyperthyroidism.

This clonotype has more than one count but fewer than ten. Its antigen is not known. At one end the junction does not follow the germline gene, possibly because of a read error. An absence of ophthalmopathy progression within 18 months meant stable Graves' hyperthyroidism. The PBMCs were sourced from fresh peripheral blood (about 9.7 ml). RNA transcripts were the template for amplifying TCR beta CDR3 regions. HTBI primers were employed in a first-round RT-PCR of the TCR CDR3. In TCRdb, the multiplex PCR reads were re-called with MiXCR into one record per CDR3 protein. The table has 300,000 or so distinct CDR3 sequences, around a fifth seen once.

This chain uses TRBV7-3 with TRBJ2-1, with a weak D call TRBD2 (6 bases). What was sequenced was blood. The clonotype comes from a woman aged 50 to 60 with Graves' hyperthyroidism. CDR3: CASSGGLGNGQFF. The CDR3 DNA follows: TGTGCCAGCAGCGGAGGGCTGGGAAATGGGCAGTTCTTC.